This T cell receptor (beta chain) was captured by sequencing in a study of T cell responses to AZD1222 COVID-19 vaccine. Study outcomes and limitations: CD4 TCRs associated with vaccination spanned spike, dominating at 160-218 and 743-854. After two AZD1222 doses, spike-specific TCR breadth and depth rose versus day 0. In all cases, repertoires were sampled only after the peak T cell response.

Libraries were prepared by immunoSEQ multiplex PCR; TCRdb keeps only in-frame clonotypes and omits some of them. The sample lists around 150,000 clones; 90% to 95% were seen once. Remarks on this clone: Its antigen is undetermined.

Unmatched junction bases numbered 5, after V lost 4 bases and J lost 4 bases. Germline loops: CDR1 MNHEY, CDR2 SVGAGI. CDR3 length equals 16 residues. The sequences come from peripheral blood, collected 28 days after the second AZD1222 dose. The chain couples TRBV6-5 to TRBJ1-6; 9 positions match TRBD1. The origin of this receptor is an adult who received the AZD1222 COVID-19 vaccine. Written as DNA, the CDR3 is TGTGCCAGCAGTTCCCCGACAGGGGGATATAATTCACCCCTCCACTTT. Translation: CASSSPTGGYNSPLHF.